Listed here are 7 T cell receptor beta chains from one sample, sequenced in a study of immune evolution from preneoplasia to lung adenocarcinoma. Only in-frame clones appear in the TCRdb table, and some are missing; sequencing was by immunoSEQ multiplex PCR. Of 15,000 to 20,000 clones listed, 86% were seen once; the top ten hold 2.5% to 3%. The source material was FFPE invasive lung adenocarcinoma tissue. The source of these receptors is a person between 65 and 79 years old with invasive lung adenocarcinoma.

The CDR3 protein is CASSVDGGNQPQHF. The CDR3 bases are TGTGCCAGCAGTGTGGACGGGGGCAATCAGCCCCAGCATTTT. The genes are TRBV2 and TRBJ1-5; the D is unclear. Germline V gene sequence: CDR1 SNHLY, CDR2 FYNNEI. The CDR3 sequence is 14 residues long. Trimming removed 4 bases from V and 2 bases from J, with 9 bases in between.

V is TRBV5-4 and J is TRBJ2-2, with D tentatively TRBD1 (6 bases). The length of the CDR3 is 13 residues. Trimming shortened V by 4 bases and J by 7 bases, and 11 bases separated the two germline ends. Germline CDR1 reads SGHNT; CDR2 reads YYREEE (reference sequence). The CDR3 region is CASSNQGFGELFF. CDR3 bases: TGTGCCAGCAGCAACCAGGGGTTCGGGGAGCTGTTTTTT.

The V gene is TRBV29-1, the J gene TRBJ2-7; D uncertain. Looked up from germline, CDR1 is SQVTM and CDR2 is ANQGSEA. V lost 2 bases and J lost 2, with 16 bases in between. This CDR3 contains 15 residues. CDR3 bases: TGCAGCGTTGAACGGGCGAGAGTTCCCCCCTACGAGCAGTACTTC. This gives the protein CSVERARVPPYEQYF.

The chain joins TRBV4-1 to TRBJ2-1; 9 bases map to TRBD2. Looked up from germline, CDR1 is MGHRA and CDR2 is YSYEKL. The CDR3 has 16 residues. Germline trimming cut 3 bases from V and 5 bases from J; bases unmatched to any gene: 8. The CDR3, as DNA: TGCGCCAGCAGCCACCCTGGAGCTAGCGGGAACAATGAGCAGTTCTTC. Its protein product is CASSHPGASGNNEQFF.

V and J are TRBV18 and TRBJ2-6; the D is unclear. The CDR3 length is 16 residues. The germline V gene encodes CDR1 KGHSH and CDR2 LQKENI. V was trimmed by 4 bases and J by 1 base, leaving 11 bases between them. The DNA for the CDR3 is TGTGCCAGCTCACGAGGATTCGGATCTGGGGCCAACGTCCTGACTTTC. Amino acids: CASSRGFGSGANVLTF.

The genes are TRBV11-2 and TRBJ2-2, with D perhaps TRBD2 (6 bases). The CDR3 contains 17 residues. The V end was cut by 5 bases, the J end by 4 bases, with 20 bases between. The germline gives CDR1 SGHAT, CDR2 FQNNGV. The CDR3 protein is CASSPPGRQGGTGELFF. The CDR3 DNA follows: TGTGCCAGCAGCCCACCGGGGAGGCAGGGAGGCACCGGGGAGCTGTTTTTT.

This clone came up once. The chain joins TRBV7-8 to TRBJ1-1, with D possibly matching TRBD1 (6 bases). The CDR3 covers 15 residues. Germline lookup yields CDR1 SGHVS and CDR2 FQNEAQ. V lost 5 bases, J lost 0 bases, and 13 bases lay in between. As DNA, the CDR3 is TGTGCCAGCAGCCCAGACAGGCTGATGAACACTGAAGCTTTCTTT. It specifies CASSPDRLMNTEAFF.